A single sample is the source of the 17 T cell receptor beta chains below, sequenced in a study of blood T cell repertoires in COVID-19. Assay used: immunoSEQ multiplex PCR; TCRdb lists only in-frame clones, some missing. The sample yields hundreds of thousands of clones, around 87% seen once. Material: peripheral blood. The receptor set was obtained from a woman aged 60-75 years with COVID-19, enrolled during active disease.

The chain employs TRBV5-1 and TRBJ1-1; 9 bases are shared with TRBD1. Trimming cost V 1 base and J 4 bases; bases outside gene matches: 5. The CDR3 totals 15 residues. Germline assignment: CDR1 SGHRS and CDR2 YFSETQ. CDR3 region: CASSLTTGGPTEAFF. DNA of the CDR3: TGCGCCAGCAGCTTGACGACAGGGGGTCCCACTGAAGCTTTCTTT.

The chain is built from TRBV4-1 and TRBJ1-1, with D unclear. Germline assignment: CDR1 MGHRA and CDR2 YSYEKL. The V gene lost 1 base and the J gene lost 1 base, with 13 bases spanning the gap. This CDR3 is built from 16 residues. The CDR3 here is CASSQATPMGNTEAFF. The CDR3 region has the DNA TGCGCCAGCAGCCAAGCGACACCCATGGGGAACACTGAAGCTTTCTTT.

This chain links TRBV5-5 with TRBJ1-1; no definite D call. The CDR3 covers 15 residues. Germline V gene data show CDR1 as SGHKS and CDR2 as YYEKEE (reference sequence). The V end was cut by 5 bases, the J end by 1 base, with 15 bases between. The CDR3 loop is CASSPWSTANTEAFF. The CDR3 coding sequence is TGTGCCAGCAGTCCATGGAGTACGGCGAACACTGAAGCTTTCTTT.

The genes are TRBV27 and TRBJ1-3; 8 bases agree with TRBD1. Losses at the gene ends were 5 bases for V and 0 bases for J; bases not matched to a gene: 3. Per germline, CDR1 MNHEY and CDR2 SMNVEV (reference sequence). This CDR3 contains 15 residues. CDR3 sequence: CASSRTGTSGNTIYF. The CDR3, as DNA: TGTGCCAGCAGTCGGACAGGGACCTCTGGAAACACCATATATTTT.

The table lists this clone with a count of one. The chain joins TRBV5-1 to TRBJ2-3; TRBD2 matches at 8 bases. The V segment lost 1 base and the J segment 1 base; nucleotides outside the gene matches: 8. This CDR3 has 17 residues. Germline lookup yields CDR1 SGHRS and CDR2 YFSETQ. CDR3 sequence: CASSLQGLALGTDTQYF. In nucleotides, the CDR3 is TGCGCCAGCAGCTTGCAAGGACTAGCATTGGGCACAGATACGCAGTATTTT.

The chain combines TRBV7-9 with TRBJ2-3, with 9 bases matching TRBD1. Germline CDR1 reads SEHNR; CDR2 reads FQNEAQ (reference sequence). J gave up 5 bases and V 8 bases, and 8 bases lay outside the gene matches. This CDR3 spans 14 amino acids. In nucleotides, the CDR3 is TGTGCCAGCCGACGACAGGGGGAAAGAGATACGCAGTATTTT. Protein product: CASRRQGERDTQYF.

This clone was observed a single time. V and J are TRBV30 and TRBJ2-2; TRBD1 agrees at 7 bases. With 1 base clipped from V and 4 bases from J, the junction kept 6 bases outside the gene matches. The CDR3 spans 15 residues. Germline V gene data show CDR1 as GTSNPN and CDR2 as SVGIG (reference sequence). The CDR3 nucleotides are TGTGCCTGGAGTGGCGACAGGGTGTCCACCGGGGAGCTGTTTTTT. Translating it yields CAWSGDRVSTGELFF.

The chain couples TRBV24-1 to TRBJ2-7, with 7 bases that match TRBD1. V dropped 2 bases and J dropped 6; count of bases not matched to a gene: 3. The CDR3 covers 13 residues. Germline V gene lookup returns CDR1 KGHDR and CDR2 SFDVKD. CDR3 amino acids: CATSDWSGGEQYF. CDR3 bases: TGTGCCACCAGTGATTGGTCAGGGGGCGAGCAGTACTTC.

This chain uses TRBV28 with TRBJ1-1, with 7 bases aligning to TRBD1. J gave up 1 base and V 7 bases, and 6 bases lay outside the gene matches. The CDR3 extends over 14 amino acids. CDR1 is MDHEN, CDR2 SYDVKM, per germline. The CDR3 DNA follows: TGTGCCAGCACCGAGACAGGGAAGAACACTGAAGCTTTCTTT. It is translated as CASTETGKNTEAFF.

V and J are TRBV28 and TRBJ1-1; D call uncertain. V shed 6 bases and J shed 8 bases, with 13 bases lying between them. The CDR3 has 12 residues. Germline V gene lookup returns CDR1 MDHEN and CDR2 SYDVKM. CDR3 region: CASSRGTREAFF. DNA for the CDR3: TGTGCCAGCAGCCGGGGAACCCGGGAAGCTTTCTTT.

The J gene is TRBJ1-2, the V gene TRBV10-1; TRBD1 matches 9 bases. CDR1 is WNHNN, CDR2 SYGVQD, per germline (reference sequence). The trim removed 7 bases at V and 8 bases at J, leaving 14 bases unmatched. The CDR3 consists of 15 residues. CDR3: CASKLFRDRVGGYTF. The CDR3 coding sequence is TGCGCCAGCAAGCTGTTCCGGGACAGGGTCGGCGGCTACACCTTC.

V is TRBV7-6 and J is TRBJ1-4; TRBD1 agrees at 9 bases. With V trimmed by 5 bases and J by 0 bases, 4 bases remained unmatched. CDR1 is SGHVS and CDR2 is FNYEAQ in the germline V gene. This CDR3 has 16 residues. The CDR3 sequence: CASSPTGGATNEKLFF. DNA for the CDR3: TGTGCCAGCAGCCCGACAGGGGGTGCAACTAATGAAAAACTGTTTTTT.

CDR3 amino acids: CASSQFRGTGTGELFF. DNA of the CDR3: TGTGCCAGCAGCCAGTTCAGGGGAACGGGAACCGGGGAGCTGTTTTTT. V and J are TRBV14 and TRBJ2-2; a possible D gene is TRBD1 (6 bases). This CDR3 contains 16 residues. V was pared by 3 bases and J by 5 bases, with 16 bases between. Germline CDR1 reads SGHDN; CDR2 reads FVKESK.

The CDR3: CASSPLGRANTGELFF. CDR3 DNA sequence: TGTGCCAGCAGCCCCCTTGGGCGAGCGAACACCGGGGAGCTGTTTTTT. V is TRBV6-2 or TRBV6-3 and J is TRBJ2-2; unclear D gene. Germline CDR1 and CDR2: MNHEY and SVGEGT. The CDR3 runs to 16 residues. V lost 6 bases and J lost 0, with 14 bases in between.

V is TRBV28 and J is TRBJ1-5; 12 nucleotides agree with TRBD1. After removal of 5 bases from V and 6 bases from J, the junction contained 8 bases not matched to a gene. The CDR3 consists of 16 residues. Germline V lookup: CDR1 MDHEN, CDR2 SYDVKM. The CDR3 region has the DNA TGTGCCAGCAGTCCGAGGGACAGGGGGCTAGGTCAGCCCCAGCATTTT. Amino acids: CASSPRDRGLGQPQHF.

The CDR3, as DNA: TGTGCCAGCAGCCAGGGGCTATTCACAGATACGCAGTATTTT. It translates to CASSQGLFTDTQYF. The chain combines TRBV4-2 with TRBJ2-3; possibly TRBD1 for D (5 bases). The CDR3 spans 14 residues. CDR1 is LGHNA, CDR2 YNFKEQ, per germline. Trimming left V 3 bases short and J 2 bases short, with 9 bases between.

The V gene is TRBV19, the J gene TRBJ1-1, with a tentative D call TRBD1 (5 bases). Trimming left V 7 bases short and J 0 bases short, with 15 bases between. Germline V gene data show CDR1 as LNHDA and CDR2 as SQIVND (reference sequence). The CDR3 sequence is 15 residues long. The CDR3 coding sequence is TGTGCCAGTACCCTAAGGGGCATGCTGAACACTGAAGCTTTCTTT. Translated: CASTLRGMLNTEAFF. Together with reference TRBV19 and TRBJ1-1, the CDR3 gives the full variable domain: DGGITQSPKYLFRKEGQNVTLSCEQNLNHDAMYWYRQDPGQGLRLIYYSQIVNDFQKGDIAEGYSVSREKKESFPLTVTSAQKNPTAFYLCASTLRGMLNTEAFFGQGTRLTVV.